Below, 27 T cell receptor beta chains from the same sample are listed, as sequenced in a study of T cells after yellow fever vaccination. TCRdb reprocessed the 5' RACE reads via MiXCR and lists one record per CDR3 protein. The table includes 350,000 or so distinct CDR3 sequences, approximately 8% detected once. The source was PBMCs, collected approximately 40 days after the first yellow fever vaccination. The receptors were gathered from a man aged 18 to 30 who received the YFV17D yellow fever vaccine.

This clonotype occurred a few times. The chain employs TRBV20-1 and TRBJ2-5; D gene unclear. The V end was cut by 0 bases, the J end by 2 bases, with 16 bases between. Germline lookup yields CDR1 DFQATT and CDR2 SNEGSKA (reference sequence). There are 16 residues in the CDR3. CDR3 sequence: CSARDSIRTAQETQYF. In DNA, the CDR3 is TGCAGTGCTAGAGATAGTATTCGGACGGCTCAAGAGACCCAGTACTTC.

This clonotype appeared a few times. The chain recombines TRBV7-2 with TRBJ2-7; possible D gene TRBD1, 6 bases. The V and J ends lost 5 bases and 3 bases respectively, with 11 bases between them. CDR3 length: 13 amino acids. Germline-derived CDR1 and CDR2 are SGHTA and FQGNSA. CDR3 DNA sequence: TGTGCCAGCAGCCCCCGGGACAACTACGAGCAGTACTTC. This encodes CASSPRDNYEQYF.

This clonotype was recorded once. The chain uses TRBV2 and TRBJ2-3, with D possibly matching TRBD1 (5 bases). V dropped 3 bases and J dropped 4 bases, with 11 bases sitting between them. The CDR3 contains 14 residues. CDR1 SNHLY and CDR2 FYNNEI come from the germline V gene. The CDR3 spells CASSEVRESDTQYF. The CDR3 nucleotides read TGTGCCAGCAGTGAGGTCAGGGAATCAGATACGCAGTATTTT.

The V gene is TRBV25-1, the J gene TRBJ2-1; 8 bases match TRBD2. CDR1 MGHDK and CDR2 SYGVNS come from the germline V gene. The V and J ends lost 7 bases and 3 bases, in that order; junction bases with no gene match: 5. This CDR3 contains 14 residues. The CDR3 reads CASTRAGDYNEQFF. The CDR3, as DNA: TGTGCCAGCACTCGAGCGGGGGACTACAATGAGCAGTTCTTC.

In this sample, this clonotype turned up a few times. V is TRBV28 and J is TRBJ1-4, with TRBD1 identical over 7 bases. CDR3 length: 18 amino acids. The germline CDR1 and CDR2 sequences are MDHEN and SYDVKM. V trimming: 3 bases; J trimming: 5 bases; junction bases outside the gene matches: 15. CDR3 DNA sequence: TGTGCCAGCAGTTTTGCCTCGTTACTGGGACAGCCGAATGAAAAACTGTTTTTT. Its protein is CASSFASLLGQPNEKLFF.

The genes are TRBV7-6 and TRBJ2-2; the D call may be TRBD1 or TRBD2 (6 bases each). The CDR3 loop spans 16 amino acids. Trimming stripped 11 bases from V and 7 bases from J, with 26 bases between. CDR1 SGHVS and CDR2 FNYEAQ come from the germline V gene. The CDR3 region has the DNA TGTGCCGCCTCCTCGGGGGCTAGGAAGTTGGGCGGGGAGCTGTTTTTT. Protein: CAASSGARKLGGELFF.

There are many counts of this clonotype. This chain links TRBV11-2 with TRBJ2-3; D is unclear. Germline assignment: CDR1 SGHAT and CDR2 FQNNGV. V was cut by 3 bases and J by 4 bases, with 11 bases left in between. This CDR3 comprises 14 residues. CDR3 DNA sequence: TGTGCCAGCAGCTTTGGCGTCCGGGCAGATACGCAGTATTTT. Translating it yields CASSFGVRADTQYF.

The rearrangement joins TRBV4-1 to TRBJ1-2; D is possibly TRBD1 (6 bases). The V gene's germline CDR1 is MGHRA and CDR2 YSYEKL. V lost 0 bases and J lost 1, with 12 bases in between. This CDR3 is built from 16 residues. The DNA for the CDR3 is TGCGCCAGCAGCCAAGACGGCAGAGGGGGTAACTATGGCTACACCTTC. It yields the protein CASSQDGRGGNYGYTF.

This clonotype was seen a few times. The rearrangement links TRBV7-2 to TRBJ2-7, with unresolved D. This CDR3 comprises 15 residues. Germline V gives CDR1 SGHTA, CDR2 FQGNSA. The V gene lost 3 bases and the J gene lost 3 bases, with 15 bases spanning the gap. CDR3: CASSFSHNYLYEQYF. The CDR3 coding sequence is TGTGCCAGCAGCTTTTCCCACAATTACCTCTACGAGCAGTACTTC.

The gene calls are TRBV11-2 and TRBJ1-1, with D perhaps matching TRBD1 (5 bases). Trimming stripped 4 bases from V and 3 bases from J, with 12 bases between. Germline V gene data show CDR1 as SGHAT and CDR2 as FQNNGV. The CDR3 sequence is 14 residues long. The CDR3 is CASSSRGIHTEAFF. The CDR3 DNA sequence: TGTGCCAGCAGCTCGAGGGGAATCCACACTGAAGCTTTCTTT.

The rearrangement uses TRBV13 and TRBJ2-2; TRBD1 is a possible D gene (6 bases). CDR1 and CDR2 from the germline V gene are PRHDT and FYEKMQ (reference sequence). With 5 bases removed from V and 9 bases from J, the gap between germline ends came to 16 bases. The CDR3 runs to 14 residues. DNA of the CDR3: TGTGCCAGCAGCAAGGGACATGATATCAGGGAGCTGTTTTTT. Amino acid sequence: CASSKGHDIRELFF.

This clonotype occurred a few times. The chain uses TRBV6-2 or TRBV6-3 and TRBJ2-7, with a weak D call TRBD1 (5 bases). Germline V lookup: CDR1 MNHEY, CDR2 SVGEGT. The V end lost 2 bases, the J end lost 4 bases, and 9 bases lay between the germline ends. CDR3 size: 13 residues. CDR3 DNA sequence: TGTGCCAGCAGTTACGGGGCTGAATACGAGCAGTACGTC. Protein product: CASSYGAEYEQYV.

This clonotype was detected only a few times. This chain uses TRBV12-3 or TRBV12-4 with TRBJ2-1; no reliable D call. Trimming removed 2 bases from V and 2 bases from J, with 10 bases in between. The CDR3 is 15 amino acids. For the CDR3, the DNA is TGTGCCAGCAGTTTATCCGCTACCACCTACAATGAGCAGTTCTTC. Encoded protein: CASSLSATTYNEQFF.

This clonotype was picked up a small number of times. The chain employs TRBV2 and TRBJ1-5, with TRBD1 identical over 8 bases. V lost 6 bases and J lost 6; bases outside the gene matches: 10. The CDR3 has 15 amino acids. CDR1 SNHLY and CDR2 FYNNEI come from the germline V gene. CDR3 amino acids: CASREDRAHGQPQHF. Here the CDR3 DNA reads TGTGCCAGCAGGGAGGACAGGGCTCACGGTCAGCCCCAGCATTTT. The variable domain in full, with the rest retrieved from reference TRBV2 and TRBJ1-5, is EPEVTQTPSHQVTQMGQEVILRCVPISNHLYFYWYRQILGQKVEFLVSFYNNEISEKSEIFDDQFSVERPDGSNFTLKIRSTKLEDSAMYFCASREDRAHGQPQHFGDGTRLSIL.

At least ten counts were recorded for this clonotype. The CDR3 sequence is CASSLGQGKYEQYF. For the CDR3, the DNA is TGTGCCAGCAGCTTGGGACAGGGGAAATACGAGCAGTACTTC. The chain has TRBV5-5 and TRBJ2-7; 8 bases map to TRBD1. V was pared by 0 bases and J by 4 bases, with 3 bases of the junction left unmatched. The CDR3 is 14 amino acids. CDR1 is SGHKS, CDR2 YYEKEE, per germline (reference sequence).

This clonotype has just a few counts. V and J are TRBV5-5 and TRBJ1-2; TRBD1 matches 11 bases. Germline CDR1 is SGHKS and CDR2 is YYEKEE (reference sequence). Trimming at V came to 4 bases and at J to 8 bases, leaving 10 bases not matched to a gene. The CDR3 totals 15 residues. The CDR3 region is CASSTWTGGRMGYTF. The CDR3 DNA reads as TGTGCCAGCAGCACCTGGACAGGGGGCCGCATGGGCTACACCTTC. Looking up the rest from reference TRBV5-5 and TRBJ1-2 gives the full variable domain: DAGVTQSPTHLIKTRGQQVTLRCSPISGHKSVSWYQQVLGQGPQFIFQYYEKEERGRGNFPDRFSARQFPNYSSELNVNALLLGDSALYLCASSTWTGGRMGYTFGSGTRLTVV.

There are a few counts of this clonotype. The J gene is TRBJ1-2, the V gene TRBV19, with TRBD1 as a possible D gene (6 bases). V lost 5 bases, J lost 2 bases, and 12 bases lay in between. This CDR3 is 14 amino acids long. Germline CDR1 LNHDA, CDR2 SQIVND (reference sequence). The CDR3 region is CASSSSDSNYGYTF. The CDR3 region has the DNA TGTGCCAGTAGTTCTTCGGACAGCAACTATGGCTACACCTTC.

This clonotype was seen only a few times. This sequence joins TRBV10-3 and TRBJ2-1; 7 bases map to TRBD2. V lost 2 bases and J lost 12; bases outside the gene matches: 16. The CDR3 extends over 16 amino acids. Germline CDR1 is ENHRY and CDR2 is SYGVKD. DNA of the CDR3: TGTGCCATCAGTGAGGGGGACGGGGGGTCTACAAGCGGGCAGTTCTTC. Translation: CAISEGDGGSTSGQFF.

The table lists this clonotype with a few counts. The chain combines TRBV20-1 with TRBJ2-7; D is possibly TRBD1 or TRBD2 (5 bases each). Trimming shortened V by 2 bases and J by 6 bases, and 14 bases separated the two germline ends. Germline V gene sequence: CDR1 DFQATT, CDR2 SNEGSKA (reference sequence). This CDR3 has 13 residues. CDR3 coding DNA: TGCAGTGCTAGACGGGGCGTGGATCTCGAGCAGTACGTC. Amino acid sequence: CSARRGVDLEQYV.

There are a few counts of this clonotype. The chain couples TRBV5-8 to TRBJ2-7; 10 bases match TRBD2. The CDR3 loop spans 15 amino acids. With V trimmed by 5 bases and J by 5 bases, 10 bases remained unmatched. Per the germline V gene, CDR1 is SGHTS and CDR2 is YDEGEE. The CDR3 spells CASSRGLSGGDEQYF. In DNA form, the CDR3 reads TGTGCCAGCAGTCGTGGCCTAAGCGGGGGGGACGAGCAGTACTTC.

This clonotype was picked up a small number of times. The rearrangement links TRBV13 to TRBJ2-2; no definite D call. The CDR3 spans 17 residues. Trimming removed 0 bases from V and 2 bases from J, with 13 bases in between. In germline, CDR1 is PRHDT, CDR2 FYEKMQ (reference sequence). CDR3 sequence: CASSLGRRNYNTGELFF. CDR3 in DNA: TGTGCCAGCAGCTTAGGCCGAAGAAACTACAACACCGGGGAGCTGTTTTTT.

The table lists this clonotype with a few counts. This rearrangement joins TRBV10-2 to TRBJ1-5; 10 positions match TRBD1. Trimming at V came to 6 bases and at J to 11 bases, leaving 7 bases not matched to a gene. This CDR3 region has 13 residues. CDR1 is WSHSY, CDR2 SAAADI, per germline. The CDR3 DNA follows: TGCGCCAGCAGCCAGACAGGGGGCGTCGCCCAGCATTTT. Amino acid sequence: CASSQTGGVAQHF.

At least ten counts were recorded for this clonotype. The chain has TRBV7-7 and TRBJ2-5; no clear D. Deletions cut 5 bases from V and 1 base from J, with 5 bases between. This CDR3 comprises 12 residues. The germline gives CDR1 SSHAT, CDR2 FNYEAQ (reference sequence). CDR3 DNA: TGTGCCAGCAGCCCGGTCCAAGAGACCCAGTACTTC. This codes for CASSPVQETQYF.

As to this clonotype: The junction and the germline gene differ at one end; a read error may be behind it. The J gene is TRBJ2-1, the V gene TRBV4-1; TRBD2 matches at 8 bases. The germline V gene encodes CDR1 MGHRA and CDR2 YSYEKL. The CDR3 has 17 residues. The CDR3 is CASSRGGIAGLGNEHFF. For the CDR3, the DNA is TGCGCCAGCAGCCGCGGGGGTATAGCGGGGCTAGGCAATGAGCATTTCTTC.

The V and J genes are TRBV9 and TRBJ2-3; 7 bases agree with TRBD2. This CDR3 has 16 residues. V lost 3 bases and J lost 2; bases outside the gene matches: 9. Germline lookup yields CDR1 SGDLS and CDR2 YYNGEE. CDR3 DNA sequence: TGTGCCAGCAGCGGGGTGCGGGGGTCTACCACAGATACGCAGTATTTT. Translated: CASSGVRGSTTDTQYF.

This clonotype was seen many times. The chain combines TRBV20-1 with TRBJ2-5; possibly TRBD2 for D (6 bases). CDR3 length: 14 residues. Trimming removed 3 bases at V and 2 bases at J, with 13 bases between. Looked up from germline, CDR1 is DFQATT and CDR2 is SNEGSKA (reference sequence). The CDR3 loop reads CSARGGALQETQYF. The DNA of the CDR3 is TGCAGTGCTAGGGGGGGTGCCTTACAAGAGACCCAGTACTTC.

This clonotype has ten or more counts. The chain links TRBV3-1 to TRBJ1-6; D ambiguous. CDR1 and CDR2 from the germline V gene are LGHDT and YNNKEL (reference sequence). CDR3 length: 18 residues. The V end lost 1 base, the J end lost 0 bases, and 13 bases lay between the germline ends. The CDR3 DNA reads TGTGCCAGCAGCCAAGGGAGAAAGGGAAGCTCCTATAATTCACCCCTCCACTTT. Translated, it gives CASSQGRKGSSYNSPLHF.